This record concerns one T cell receptor beta chain sequence. Its specificity is unknown. This sample is part of a study of CD4 T cells in relation to SARS-CoV-2 and coronaviruses. Study in general: PBMCs were cultured with antigen for roughly nine days before TCR beta sequencing. Negative control cultures got HIV-1 Nef peptides or no peptide.

Study outcomes and limitations: Crossreactive clones expanded significantly less to SARS-CoV-2 than monoreactive clones.

CD4+ T cells from unexposed donors were obtained before the COVID-19 pandemic (2011-2018). Isolation of CD4+ T cells took place after roughly nine days in culture. Testing used SARS-CoV-2 S/N and four cold-coronavirus spikes on unexposed-donor CD4+ T cells, cells permitting. The CDR3 extends over 13 amino acids. V was shortened by 9 bases and J by 6 bases, with 17 bases between the two germline ends. Germline lookup yields CDR1 SGDLS and CDR2 YYNGEE. Assay: immunoSEQ multiplex PCR; the TCRdb copy retains only in-frame clones and omits some. The sample holds about 18,000 clones, approximately 75% seen once.

V usage is TRBV9 and J usage is TRBJ2-3; D is perhaps TRBD1 or TRBD2 (5 bases each). This TCR was sampled from a human donor in good health. The sequencing input was CD4+ T cells from PBMCs, cultured in vitro. The CDR3 sequence: CATKYLEGDTQYF. CDR3 nucleotide sequence: TGTGCCACCAAATACCTCGAGGGGGATACGCAGTATTTT. The full variable domain, its missing parts supplied by reference TRBV9 and TRBJ2-3, is DSGVTQTPKHLITATGQRVTLRCSPRSGDLSVYWYQQSLDQGLQFLIQYYNGEERAKGNILERFSAQQFPDLHSELNLSSLELGDSALYFCATKYLEGDTQYFGPGTRLTVL.